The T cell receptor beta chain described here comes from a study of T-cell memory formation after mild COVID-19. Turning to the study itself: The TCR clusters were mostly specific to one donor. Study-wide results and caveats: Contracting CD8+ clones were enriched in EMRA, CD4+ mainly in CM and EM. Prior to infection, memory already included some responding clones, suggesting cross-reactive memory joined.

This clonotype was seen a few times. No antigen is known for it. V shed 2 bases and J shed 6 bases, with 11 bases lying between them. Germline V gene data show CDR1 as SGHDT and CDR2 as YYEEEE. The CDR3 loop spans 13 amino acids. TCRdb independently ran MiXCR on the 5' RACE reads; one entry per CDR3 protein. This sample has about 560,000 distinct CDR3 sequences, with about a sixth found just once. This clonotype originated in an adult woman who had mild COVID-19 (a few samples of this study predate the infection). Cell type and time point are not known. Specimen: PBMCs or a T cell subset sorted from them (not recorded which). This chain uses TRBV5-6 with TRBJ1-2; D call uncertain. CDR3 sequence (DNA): TGTGCCAGCAGCTTTACTCCGGTTGATGGCTACACCTTC. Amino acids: CASSFTPVDGYTF.